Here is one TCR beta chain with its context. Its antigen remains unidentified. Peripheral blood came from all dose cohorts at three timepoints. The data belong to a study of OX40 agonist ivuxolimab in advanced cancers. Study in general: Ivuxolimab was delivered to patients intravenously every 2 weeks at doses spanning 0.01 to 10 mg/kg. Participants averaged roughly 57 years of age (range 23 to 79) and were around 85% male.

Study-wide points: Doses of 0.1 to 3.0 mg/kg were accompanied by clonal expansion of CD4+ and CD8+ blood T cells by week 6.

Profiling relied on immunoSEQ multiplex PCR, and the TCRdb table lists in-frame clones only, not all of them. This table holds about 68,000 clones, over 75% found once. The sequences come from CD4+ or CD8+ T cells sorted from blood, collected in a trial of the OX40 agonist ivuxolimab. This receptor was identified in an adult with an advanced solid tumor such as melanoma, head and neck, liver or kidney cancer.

CDR3 nucleotides: TGTGCCAGCAGCGTAACGGGACAGAGCTATGGCTACACCTTC. It specifies CASSVTGQSYGYTF. This chain uses TRBV9 with TRBJ1-2; 7 positions agree with TRBD1. The germline V gene has CDR1 SGDLS and CDR2 YYNGEE. The CDR3 runs to 14 residues. The J segment lost 4 bases and the V segment lost 1 base, leaving 4 bases of the junction unmatched. Based on the CDR3 plus reference TRBV9 and TRBJ1-2, the full variable domain is DSGVTQTPKHLITATGQRVTLRCSPRSGDLSVYWYQQSLDQGLQFLIQYYNGEERAKGNILERFSAQQFPDLHSELNLSSLELGDSALYFCASSVTGQSYGYTFGSGTRLTVV.